These T cell receptor beta chains were read from a single sample in a study of blood T cell repertoires in COVID-19. The method was immunoSEQ multiplex PCR; TCRdb's version includes in-frame clones alone and lacks a portion of them. Among roughly 59,000 clones listed, around 80% were seen once. The specimen sequenced was peripheral blood. These receptors all stem from an elderly man with acute or convalescent COVID-19. Each CDR3 is given with its conserved first and last residue. D genes are given only for firm matches. For some rows the clone size is stated as once, few or many, or as a class when expanded; others skip it.

CDR3nt	CDR3aa	v_gene	j_gene	d_gene	abundance
TGTGCCAGCAGCCAACAGTACGAGCAGTACTTC	CASSQQYEQYF	TRBV7-6	TRBJ2-7	NA	NA
TGCGCCAGCAGCAGGAATAGCGGGGGGCAGAATGAGCAGTTCTTC	CASSRNSGGQNEQFF	TRBV5-1	TRBJ2-1	TRBD2	NA
TGCGCCAGCAGCTCCACAGGGGGCGGGGACACTGAAGCTTTCTTT	CASSSTGGGDTEAFF	TRBV5-1	TRBJ1-1	TRBD1	few
TGTGCCAGCAGCCTACAGGGATTCTCTGGAAACACCATATATTTT	CASSLQGFSGNTIYF	TRBV5-5	TRBJ1-3	NA	NA
TGCGCCAGCAGCTTGGCCCGGGGGAATCAGCCCCAGCATTTT	CASSLARGNQPQHF	TRBV5-1	TRBJ1-5	NA	NA
TGCGCCAGCAGCTTGTTGACAGGGGGGGACTATGGCTACACCTTC	CASSLLTGGDYGYTF	TRBV5-1	TRBJ1-2	TRBD1	NA
TGCGCCAGCAGTGAGCAGGCGAACACTGAAGCTTTCTTT	CASSEQANTEAFF	TRBV10-1	TRBJ1-1	NA	few
TGTGCCATCAGTGAAGGAAAGCGGGATGGTCGGCGAGAGACCCAGTACTTC	CAISEGKRDGRRETQYF	TRBV10-3	TRBJ2-5	TRBD2	NA
TGTGCCAGCAGCCGACTTCAGGGCTCGAACACTGAAGCTTTCTTT	CASSRLQGSNTEAFF	TRBV7-6	TRBJ1-1	NA	NA
TGTGCCAGCACCACGACAGGGTGGGGCTACACCTTC	CASTTTGWGYTF	TRBV6-5	TRBJ1-2	TRBD1	NA
TGTGCCAGCAGCCAAGATGCAGGGGGCGGAACTGAAGCTTTCTTT	CASSQDAGGGTEAFF	TRBV3-1/TRBV3-2	TRBJ1-1	TRBD1	NA
TGCGCCAGCAGCTTGGGGGGGACAAACCAAGAGACCCAGTACTTC	CASSLGGTNQETQYF	TRBV5-1	TRBJ2-5	NA	NA
TGTGCCAGCAGCTTAAGGAGTGGGAGGGCTAACAATGAGCAGTTCTTC	CASSLRSGRANNEQFF	TRBV11-2	TRBJ2-1	TRBD2	NA
TGCGCCAGCAGTGAGCCGGGTAATCAGCCCCAGCATTTT	CASSEPGNQPQHF	TRBV10-2	TRBJ1-5	NA	NA
TGTGCCAGCAGTGAAGAGTGGACAGTGCGATATGGCTACACCTTC	CASSEEWTVRYGYTF	TRBV2	TRBJ1-2	NA	NA
TGTGCCTGGGCCATTCAGCAGGTTGGGACCCAGTACTTC	CAWAIQQVGTQYF	TRBV30	TRBJ2-5	NA	few
TGTGCCAGCAGTCCGACAGGCGCAACTAATGAAAAACTGTTTTTT	CASSPTGATNEKLFF	TRBV6-6	TRBJ1-4	NA	NA
TGTGCCTGGACCTCAGGGGAAGACATGAACACTGAAGCTTTCTTT	CAWTSGEDMNTEAFF	TRBV30	TRBJ1-1	NA	NA
TGTGCCACCCGGGCGCAGGGTAACACAGATACGCAGTATTTT	CATRAQGNTDTQYF	TRBV15	TRBJ2-3	NA	NA
TGTGCCAGTAGTAGATTCCGGCTGGACAGGGGCAGTGCCGGGGAGCTGTTTTTT	CASSRFRLDRGSAGELFF	TRBV19	TRBJ2-2	TRBD1	once
TGTGCCAGCACCCTCGGAGGCGGGGAGCTGTTTTTT	CASTLGGGELFF	TRBV12-3/TRBV12-4	TRBJ2-2	NA	NA
TGTCAGGGGCGTAAGAACACTGAAGCTTTCTTT	CQGRKNTEAFF	TRBV30	TRBJ1-1	NA	NA
TGTGCCAGCAGCCGTGGACAGAGCTACGAGCAGTACTTC	CASSRGQSYEQYF	TRBV28	TRBJ2-7	NA	NA
TGTGCCAGCAGCCAAGCCCAGGGATCTAGCACAGATACGCAGTATTTT	CASSQAQGSSTDTQYF	TRBV4-2	TRBJ2-3	NA	NA
TGTGCCAGCAGCCTCCGGGACAGAAAGCCCTACGAGCAGTACTTC	CASSLRDRKPYEQYF	TRBV11-3	TRBJ2-7	TRBD1	NA
TGTGCCAGCAGCGTAGGAGGAGTTTTTAATTCACCCCTCCACTTT	CASSVGGVFNSPLHF	TRBV9	TRBJ1-6	NA	NA
TGTGCCAGTAGTGCGAGGACAGGGGGCTTTAAGGGCACTGAAGCTTTCTTT	CASSARTGGFKGTEAFF	TRBV19	TRBJ1-1	TRBD1	NA
TGTGCCAGCAGTGGGACAGGTCTTGAGCAGTTCTTC	CASSGTGLEQFF	TRBV2	TRBJ2-1	TRBD1	NA
TGTGCCAGCAGCCATTATTTCGGACAGAACTATGGCTACACCTTC	CASSHYFGQNYGYTF	TRBV3-1/TRBV3-2	TRBJ1-2	NA	NA
TGCGCCAGCAGTGAGTCCGGAGGGGCACAGGCAGATACGCAGTATTTT	CASSESGGAQADTQYF	TRBV10-2	TRBJ2-3	NA	NA
TGTGCCATCGGATCTGGGGGGTCCCTAGGGTACGAGCAGTACTTC	CAIGSGGSLGYEQYF	TRBV10-3	TRBJ2-7	NA	NA
TGTGCCAGCAGGACGGGACAGGGCAATTCACCCCTCCACTTT	CASRTGQGNSPLHF	TRBV25-1	TRBJ1-6	TRBD1	once
TGTGCCAGCAGTTTCCGGGCTAGCGGGACTGGTACCGGGGAGCTGTTTTTT	CASSFRASGTGTGELFF	TRBV28	TRBJ2-2	TRBD2	NA
TGTGCCAGCAGCTTACCCTCTTCTTGGCCAGGTCCGGTCTTC	CASSLPSSWPGPVF	TRBV11-3	TRBJ2-1	NA	once
TGTGCCAGCAGCGCACAGGGGTACTCCTACGAGCAGTACTTC	CASSAQGYSYEQYF	TRBV11-2	TRBJ2-7	TRBD1	NA
TGTGCCTGGAGGGATGACTCTCCTGAGCAGTACTTC	CAWRDDSPEQYF	TRBV30	TRBJ2-7	NA	NA
TGCGCCAGCAGCCAAGATAGGGCATTAGGGGCTGATTCACCCCTCCACTTT	CASSQDRALGADSPLHF	TRBV4-1	TRBJ1-6	NA	NA
TGTGCCAGCAGCGAGCGGACTAGCGGGAGCACAGATACGCAGTATTTT	CASSERTSGSTDTQYF	TRBV4-2	TRBJ2-3	TRBD2	NA
TGTGCCAGCAGCCTGACTAGCGGGAGGGCCGGGGAGCAGTACTTC	CASSLTSGRAGEQYF	TRBV5-4	TRBJ2-7	TRBD2	few
TGTGCCAGCAGCCAAGATCGGGGGGCCTCGGTGCCCCAGCATTTT	CASSQDRGASVPQHF	TRBV3-1/TRBV3-2	TRBJ1-5	NA	NA
TGTGCCTGGAGTGTGGACACCGACCAGCCCCAGCATTTT	CAWSVDTDQPQHF	TRBV30	TRBJ1-5	NA	NA
TGTGCCAGCAGCGTAGTGAATAGCGGGCCCGCAGATACGCAGTATTTT	CASSVVNSGPADTQYF	TRBV9	TRBJ2-3	TRBD2	NA
TGCGCCAGCAGCTTGGCAGGGGCCTCGGCTAATGAAAAACTGTTTTTT	CASSLAGASANEKLFF	TRBV5-1	TRBJ1-4	NA	NA
TGTGCCAGCAGCCTATTGGGGCCTTATAGCAATCAGCCCCAGCATTTT	CASSLLGPYSNQPQHF	TRBV28	TRBJ1-5	NA	NA